This TCR beta chain was sequenced in a study of cytomegalovirus exposure and HLA in healthy donors. To note about this clone: Its target is unknown.

Study-level findings and limits: Researchers reportedly found TCR beta sequences accurately predicted most subjects' HLA-A and HLA-B alleles. Per a later analysis, about 17,000 TCR beta sequences showed association with HLA alleles at 0.05 false discovery rate. Earlier analysis looked at TCR beta V segments, and most were productive about 87% or about 30% of the time.

PCR used 60 Vbeta primers and 13 Jbeta primers. Assay used: immunoSEQ multiplex PCR; TCRdb lists only in-frame clones, some missing. Of some 110,000 clones in the sample, around 75% were seen once. With 4 bases clipped from V and 0 bases from J, the junction kept 1 base outside the gene matches. Germline assignment: CDR1 MGHRA and CDR2 YSYEKL. The CDR3 extends over 15 amino acids. The TCR sequence derives from a man between 40 and 49 years old in good health and CMV-seronegative. The source material was PBMCs. The chain links TRBV4-1 to TRBJ1-5, with 9 nucleotides matching TRBD1. DNA of the CDR3: TGCGCCAGCAGCCGGACAGGGGATAGCAATCAGCCCCAGCATTTT. This encodes CASSRTGDSNQPQHF.